A selection of T cell receptor beta chains follows, all from one sample in a study of OX40 agonist ivuxolimab in advanced cancers. Clones were read by immunoSEQ multiplex PCR, and TCRdb kept only the in-frame ones, dropping some. This sample has some 81,000 clones, with roughly 85% found just once. The material sequenced was CD4+ or CD8+ T cells sorted from blood, taken in a trial of the OX40 agonist ivuxolimab. Source of these receptors: an adult with an advanced solid tumor such as melanoma, head and neck, liver or kidney cancer. The CDR3 runs from the conserved cysteine through the conserved F or W. D genes are given only for firm matches. Clone size is shown for a subset of rows, as once, few, many or a class of expanded clone.

clone_size	v_call	d_call	j_call	cdr3_aa	cdr3_nt
NA	TRBV6-1	NA	TRBJ1-2	CASSTTASGYGYTF	TGTGCCAGCAGTACAACCGCCTCTGGCTATGGCTACACCTTC
NA	TRBV5-6	NA	TRBJ1-5	CASSPGRHQPQHF	TGTGCCAGCAGTCCGGGCCGTCATCAGCCCCAGCATTTT
once	TRBV19	NA	TRBJ1-2	CASTLGYGYTF	TGTGCCAGTACTTTGGGTTATGGCTACACCTTC
NA	TRBV27	TRBD2	TRBJ2-3	CASKYRSGGPEIGQYF	TGTGCCAGCAAATACAGGAGCGGGGGGCCCGAGATAGGGCAGTATTTT
NA	TRBV4-3	NA	TRBJ2-5	CASSQAIRLLGRQETQYF	TGCGCCAGCAGCCAAGCGATCCGCCTGCTGGGGAGGCAAGAGACCCAGTACTTC
NA	TRBV5-8	NA	TRBJ1-4	CASSLVGADEKLFF	TGTGCCAGCAGCTTGGTGGGGGCAGATGAAAAACTGTTTTTT
NA	TRBV7-2	TRBD2	TRBJ2-3	CASSPTGTSGGTDTQYF	TGTGCCAGCAGCCCTACCGGGACTAGCGGGGGCACAGATACGCAGTATTTT
NA	TRBV7-9	TRBD1	TRBJ2-7	CASSLLGTGGGDEQYF	TGTGCCAGCAGCTTACTTGGGACAGGGGGCGGCGACGAGCAGTACTTC
NA	TRBV4-1	TRBD2	TRBJ2-4	CASSKTSGGAAKNIQYF	TGCGCCAGCAGCAAGACTAGCGGGGGGGCAGCCAAAAACATTCAGTACTTC
NA	TRBV18	NA	TRBJ1-1	CASSPQRSTEAFF	TGTGCCAGCTCACCACAGAGGAGCACTGAAGCTTTCTTT
NA	TRBV30	NA	TRBJ1-4	CAWSSGVEKLFF	TGTGCCTGGAGTAGCGGTGTAGAAAAACTGTTTTTT
NA	TRBV18	NA	TRBJ1-1	CASSRGLPRDTEAFF	TGTGCCAGCTCACGAGGGTTACCTCGGGACACTGAAGCTTTCTTT
NA	TRBV30	NA	TRBJ1-3	CAWKAGAGNTIYF	TGTGCCTGGAAGGCAGGGGCCGGAAACACCATATATTTT
NA	TRBV11-2	NA	TRBJ2-3	CASSLVGQHTDTQYF	TGTGCCAGCAGCTTAGTAGGACAGCACACAGATACGCAGTATTTT
NA	TRBV29-1	NA	TRBJ1-1	CSGRGSPNTEAFF	TGCAGCGGGAGGGGATCCCCGAACACTGAAGCTTTCTTT
NA	TRBV30	TRBD1	TRBJ1-1	CAWRVQGVNTEAFF	TGTGCCTGGAGGGTACAGGGGGTGAACACTGAAGCTTTCTTT
once	TRBV5-5	NA	TRBJ1-2	CASSPGGDYGYTF	TGTGCCAGCAGCCCCGGAGGAGACTATGGCTACACCTTC
NA	TRBV2	NA	TRBJ1-1	CASSKDSNTEAFF	TGTGCCAGCAGTAAAGACAGCAACACTGAAGCTTTCTTT
NA	TRBV2	NA	TRBJ2-4	CASSPTLAKWDIQYF	TGTGCCAGCAGTCCAACTCTAGCGAAGTGGGACATTCAGTACTTC
NA	TRBV6-5	TRBD1	TRBJ1-6	CASRDRRGAYSPLHF	TGTGCCAGCAGGGACAGGCGAGGGGCATATTCACCCCTCCACTTT
NA	TRBV11-1	NA	TRBJ1-2	CASSFGQRDDGYTF	TGTGCCAGCAGCTTCGGCCAGAGAGATGATGGCTACACCTTC
NA	TRBV9	NA	TRBJ1-3	CASSAQPGSGNTIYF	TGTGCCAGCAGCGCCCAGCCGGGTTCAGGAAACACCATATATTTT
NA	TRBV27	TRBD1	TRBJ2-7	CASSREQGARSEQYF	TGTGCCAGCAGCCGTGAACAGGGGGCGCGGTCCGAGCAGTACTTC
NA	TRBV7-2	NA	TRBJ1-5	CASSLRLSGQPQHF	TGTGCCAGCAGCTTACGGCTCTCCGGGCAGCCCCAGCATTTT
NA	TRBV6-6	TRBD1	TRBJ2-7	CASRSGTDNSYEQYF	TGTGCCAGCAGATCCGGGACAGACAACTCCTACGAGCAGTACTTC
NA	TRBV9	TRBD1	TRBJ1-1	CASTRMAGGNTEAFF	TGTGCCAGCACCAGAATGGCAGGGGGGAACACTGAAGCTTTCTTT
NA	TRBV7-9	NA	TRBJ2-7	CASSLQPLGGLEQYF	TGTGCCAGCAGCTTACAACCCTTGGGAGGTCTCGAGCAGTACTTC
NA	TRBV7-8	NA	TRBJ2-1	CASSLDSDEQFF	TGTGCCAGCAGCTTAGATTCGGATGAGCAGTTCTTC
few	TRBV7-8	TRBD2	TRBJ2-3	CASSPGTSGGPADTQYF	TGTGCCAGCAGCCCGGGGACTAGCGGGGGGCCCGCAGATACGCAGTATTTT
NA	TRBV7-2	TRBD1	TRBJ1-2	CASSFEFTGGNGYTF	TGTGCCAGCAGCTTTGAATTTACAGGGGGCAATGGCTACACCTTC
NA	TRBV11-2	TRBD1	TRBJ1-4	CASSFGQGRQEKLFF	TGTGCCAGCAGCTTCGGACAGGGTAGGCAGGAAAAACTGTTTTTT
once	TRBV5-4	NA	TRBJ1-5	CASSLFGSNQPQHF	TGTGCCAGCAGCTTGTTCGGTAGCAATCAGCCCCAGCATTTT
NA	TRBV19	NA	TRBJ1-1	CASSQQSMNTEAFF	TGTGCCAGTAGTCAACAGAGCATGAACACTGAAGCTTTCTTT
once	TRBV4-3	NA	TRBJ1-2	CASSQGGAGEGYGYTF	TGCGCCAGCAGCCAAGGTGGGGCAGGGGAGGGATATGGCTACACCTTC
NA	TRBV6-6	NA	TRBJ2-5	CASSYLAGAGETQYF	TGTGCCAGCAGTTACCTCGCGGGGGCAGGAGAGACCCAGTACTTC
NA	TRBV9	NA	TRBJ1-2	CASSAPNWKGNGYTF	TGTGCCAGCAGCGCCCCAAATTGGAAGGGGAATGGCTACACCTTC
NA	TRBV6-6	TRBD1	TRBJ2-2	CASTSTGGRDGELFF	TGTGCCAGCACATCGACAGGGGGCAGGGACGGGGAGCTGTTTTTT
NA	TRBV30	NA	TRBJ2-1	CACSNGGGQGLEFF	TGTGCCTGTTCTAACGGGGGCGGTCAGGGATTGGAGTTCTTC
NA	TRBV5-4	TRBD1	TRBJ1-2	CASSLTGGFYGYTF	TGTGCCAGCAGCTTGACAGGGGGGTTCTATGGCTACACCTTC
NA	TRBV9	NA	TRBJ1-1	CASSPPWDTEAFF	TGTGCCAGCAGCCCCCCCTGGGACACTGAAGCTTTCTTT
NA	TRBV5-4	TRBD1	TRBJ1-5	CASRVEGAGQPQHF	TGTGCCAGCAGAGTGGAGGGGGCAGGACAGCCCCAGCATTTT
NA	TRBV7-3	NA	TRBJ2-1	CASSPTPGQRYNEQFF	TGTGCCAGCAGCCCCACTCCGGGACAAAGATACAATGAGCAGTTCTTC